This TCR beta chain was sequenced during a study of blood T cell repertoires in COVID-19. Study in general: The cDNA or gDNA used as material had been derived from T cells, B-cell-depleted T cells, or PBMCs.

V shed 3 bases and J 7 bases; nucleotides not matched to a gene: 6. This CDR3 region has 13 residues. Germline CDR1 is GTSNPN and CDR2 is SVGIG (reference sequence). The table came from immunoSEQ multiplex PCR; TCRdb's copy has only in-frame clones and leaves some out. The sample includes about 210,000 clones, roughly 86% of them seen just once. The origin of this receptor is a man aged 18 to 35 with acute COVID-19. The specimen sequenced was PBMCs or T cells enriched from blood (not recorded which). The chain is built from TRBV30 and TRBJ2-1; 7 bases map to TRBD1. The CDR3 is CAWSLGQPNEQFF. The CDR3 DNA follows: TGTGCCTGGAGCCTGGGACAGCCAAATGAGCAGTTCTTC.